This paragraph reports one T cell receptor (beta chain). It has no known antigen specificity. No quality values exist for individual bases; no much larger clone is one base distant. The CDR3 runs 16 amino acids, cysteine and phenylalanine included. Only the CDR3 part of the read is kept: 48 bases, read in frame from the first base. CDR1 and CDR2 are read off the germline V gene as SGHRS and YFSETQ. Relative to germline, V is missing 1 base and J is missing 6 bases, with 9 bases of the junction outside any gene match. This specimen comes from a study of persistence of HIV-infected CD4 T cells (TCRdb year 2020). Regarding the complete study: The median time participants had been on suppressive ART was about eight years. Proviral sequencing was used to assess clonality among infected cells, whereas TCRbeta sequencing gauged the clonality of all cells within each sorted population. Peripheral blood samples of up to roughly 200 mL were taken at multiple time points, with the exception of a couple of participants who underwent leukapheresis at a single time point. For the TCR cluster analysis across participants, fewer than ten participants were included for CMV and over 5 participants for Gag. The study isolated CMV- and HIV-1 Gag-responding CD4+ T cells from ART-treated individuals to examine antigen-driven clonal expansion of HIV-1-infected cells.

The treatment or condition label for this specimen denotes: suppressive antiretroviral therapy. A pool of overlapping 15-mer peptides from HIV-1 Gag, at 1 ug per peptide per mL, was used to stimulate the cells. Responding CD4+ T cells were sorted by upregulation of both CD40 ligand and CD69. HIV-1-infected adults in whom suppressive ART had been started during chronic infection were enrolled as participants. Participants had undetectable plasma HIV-1 RNA below 50 copies/mL for at least 4 years. To be included, participants needed a CD4+ T cell count above 400 cells/uL and a positive CMV serology. Before stimulation, PBMCs were isolated using density centrifugation and then depleted of CD8+ T cells. For approximately 20 hours, the CD8-depleted PBMCs were stimulated with anti-CD28/CD49d costimulation, a CD40-blocking antibody, and enfuvirtide to prevent new infections. Cell sorting was done on a Beckman Coulter MoFlo Legacy or XDP sorter, and dead cells were excluded with propidium iodide. The QIAamp DNA Mini Kit was used for genomic DNA extraction from samples above one million cells, and the Quick-DNA Microprep Kit was used otherwise.

Beyond this particular receptor, the publication reports: A correlation was observed between TCR oligoclonality and proviral oligoclonality within the same sorted populations. Restriction of bulk TCR analyses to the rare CMV-responding cells that actually carried HIV-1 proviruses was not possible. Significantly lower TCRbeta richness was observed in CMV- and Gag-responding cells than in anti-CD3/anti-CD28-responding cells, and higher oligoclonality was observed in CMV-responding cells than in CD3/CD28-stimulated and Gag-responding cells. Antigen-responding cells were enriched for degenerate expanded CDR3beta sequences, which suggests convergent selection of CD4+ responses to CMV and Gag. Only a small number of individuals took part in the study, and only a limited range of antigens was tested.

TCRbeta repertoires were sequenced from genomic DNA with the immunoSEQ hsTCRB assay version 4 in survey mode. Genomic DNA was diluted to 8.5 to 10 ng/uL, using up to roughly 1 ug per sample for TCRbeta sequencing. The published analysis was carried out like this. Analysis of the TCRbeta data was done in ImmunoSeq Analyzer 3.0, and diversity was computed on productive nucleotide rearrangements. Using the Immunarch R package, the improved Chao index served to estimate lower-bound TCR diversity and the Gini coefficient served to estimate clonality. Different nucleotide rearrangements encoding the same CDR3beta amino acid sequence were treated as distinct clonotypes. TCRbeta sequences significantly enriched in antigen-responding cells relative to anti-CD3/anti-CD28-activated cells were identified by differential abundance analysis. TCRs were clustered by predicted peptide-MHC specificity with GLIPH2, both within individual participants and across merged participant data sets. Imported from immuneACCESS, the table was reduced by TCRdb to in-frame sequences with V and J called. These copies leave out some clones; in studies compared against another copy, an unresolved V gene accounts for under half, and the cause of the remainder is not known. The DNA gave D and trimming, while V, J and clone size come from that table. The sample has fewer than 40,000 clones on record, roughly 71% of them singletons. The leading ten clones occupy approximately 1.5% of the sample.

The chain is encoded by TRBV5-1 joined to TRBJ2-1; 8 central bases correspond to TRBD1. The sample consisted of CD4+ T cells sorted from PBMCs after roughly 18-hour stimulation, taken from a patient who received antiretroviral therapy. The cell subset or site tag for this specimen amounts to: CD40L+CD69+ CD4 T cells responding to HIV-1 Gag peptides. The sequence was obtained from an adult man with HIV who was CMV-seropositive. The bases read TGCGCCAGCAGCTTGTCGCCGACAGGGGCGAGCAATGAGCAGTTCTTC. Its protein product is CASSLSPTGASNEQFF. The full variable domain, with segments outside the CDR3 supplied by the reference TRBV5-1 and TRBJ2-1 proteins, appears as KAGVTQTPRYLIKTRGQQVTLSCSPISGHRSVSWYQQTPGQGLQFLFEYFSETQRNKGNFPGRFSGRQFSNSRSEMNVSTLELGDSALYLCASSLSPTGASNEQFFGPGTRLTVL.